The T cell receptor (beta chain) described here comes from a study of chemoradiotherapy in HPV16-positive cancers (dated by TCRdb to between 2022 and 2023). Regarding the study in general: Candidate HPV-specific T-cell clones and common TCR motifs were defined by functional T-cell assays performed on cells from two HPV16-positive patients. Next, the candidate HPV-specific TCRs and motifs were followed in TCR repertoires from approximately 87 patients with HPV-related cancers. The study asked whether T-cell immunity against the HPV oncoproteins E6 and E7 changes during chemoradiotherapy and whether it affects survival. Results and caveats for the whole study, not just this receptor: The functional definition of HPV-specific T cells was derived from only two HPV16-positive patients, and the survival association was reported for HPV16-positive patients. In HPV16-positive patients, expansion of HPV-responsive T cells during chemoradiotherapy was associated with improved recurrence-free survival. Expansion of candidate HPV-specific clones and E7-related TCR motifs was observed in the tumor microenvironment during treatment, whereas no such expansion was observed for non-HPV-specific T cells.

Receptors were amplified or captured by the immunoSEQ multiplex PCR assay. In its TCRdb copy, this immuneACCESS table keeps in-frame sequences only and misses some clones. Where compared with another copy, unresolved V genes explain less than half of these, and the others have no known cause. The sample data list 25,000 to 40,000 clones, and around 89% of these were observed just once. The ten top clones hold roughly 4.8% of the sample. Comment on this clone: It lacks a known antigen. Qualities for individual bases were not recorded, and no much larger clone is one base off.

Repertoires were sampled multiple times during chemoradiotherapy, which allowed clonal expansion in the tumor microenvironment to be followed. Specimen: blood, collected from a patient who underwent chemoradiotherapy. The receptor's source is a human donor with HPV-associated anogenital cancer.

The sequenced DNA is TGTGCCTGGAGCCCAAACAGGGCGTCGGGCTACACCTTC. This is translated as CAWSPNRASGYTF. The chain employs TRBV30 and TRBJ1-2, with TRBD1 perhaps the D gene, on 6 matching bases. Trimming takes 3 bases from V and 8 bases from J, and the germline ends sit 16 bases apart. Measured from the cysteine to the phenylalanine, the CDR3 is 13 residues long. Only CDR3 DNA remains: 39 bases, in frame from the first base. CDR1 GTSNPN and CDR2 SVGIG are derived from the germline V gene (reference sequence).